The 16 T cell receptor beta chains below all came from one sample that was sequenced in a study of regulatory T cells in long-lasting Graves disease. Arm-PCR of CDR3 regions and iRepertoire HTBI primers were the basis on which TCR beta libraries were built. TCRdb ran MiXCR on the multiplex PCR reads and lists one entry per CDR3 protein. The profile shows about 470,000 distinct CDR3 sequences, less than 25% of them singletons. Time point meaning: persistent/refractory GD, antithyroid drugs over 5 years with positive TRAb. There was RNA extracted from PBMCs, and the TCR library was made from it. Specimen: peripheral blood mononuclear cells (PBMCs), collected when the disease was refractory, from a patient treated with antithyroid drugs. These receptors were collected from a female donor with Graves disease.

This clonotype occurred many times. This chain links TRBV7-2 with TRBJ1-5, with TRBD1 as a possible D gene (5 bases). The CDR3 is 15 residues long. V lost 4 bases, J lost 0 bases, and 10 bases lay in between. Germline CDR1 and CDR2: SGHTA and FQGNSA. The CDR3, as DNA: TGTGCCAGCAGCTCGGGGGGGTATAGCAATCAGCCCCAGCATTTT. It yields the protein CASSSGGYSNQPQHF. The full variable domain, completed using reference TRBV7-2 and TRBJ1-5, is GAGVSQSPSNKVTEKGKDVELRCDPISGHTALYWYRQSLGQGLEFLIYFQGNSAPDKSGLPSDRFSAERTGGSVSTLTIQRTQQEDSAVYLCASSSGGYSNQPQHFGDGTRLSIL.

The sample holds a few counts of this clonotype. The rearrangement links TRBV13 to TRBJ2-5; 7 positions match TRBD1. Germline lookup yields CDR1 PRHDT and CDR2 FYEKMQ (reference sequence). The CDR3 length is 14 residues. V shed 5 bases and J 5 bases; nucleotides not matched to a gene: 8. This CDR3 is CASSRQGFGETQYF. CDR3 nucleotide sequence: TGTGCCAGCAGCCGACAGGGTTTCGGGGAGACCCAGTACTTC.

This clonotype was found many times. This chain joins TRBV2 and TRBJ2-7; D is tentatively TRBD1 or TRBD2 (5 bases each). With 6 bases removed from V and 0 bases from J, the gap between germline ends came to 12 bases. This CDR3 comprises 14 residues. Germline V gene sequence: CDR1 SNHLY, CDR2 FYNNEI. CDR3 sequence (DNA): TGTGCCAGCAGGGGGGAACAGAGCTCCTACGAGCAGTACTTC. It encodes CASRGEQSSYEQYF. Full variable domain (remainder filled in from reference TRBV2 and TRBJ2-7): EPEVTQTPSHQVTQMGQEVILRCVPISNHLYFYWYRQILGQKVEFLVSFYNNEISEKSEIFDDQFSVERPDGSNFTLKIRSTKLEDSAMYFCASRGEQSSYEQYFGPGTRLTVT.

In this sample, this clonotype turned up many times. The rearrangement joins TRBV28 to TRBJ2-5, with no clear D. Between the trimmed V and J ends, which lost 8 bases and 5 bases, there was a span of 9 bases. Per the germline V gene, CDR1 is MDHEN and CDR2 is SYDVKM. CDR3 length equals 11 residues. The CDR3 nucleotides are TGTGCCAGCTTGGATTGGGAGACCCAGTACTTC. Its protein product is CASLDWETQYF.

This clonotype was seen repeatedly, ten times or more. The chain carries TRBV28 and TRBJ2-7, with TRBD1 identical over 9 bases. The junction had 9 bases not matched to a gene; V was cut back by 5 bases and J by 4 bases. The CDR3 is 15 amino acids. Germline CDR1 and CDR2: MDHEN and SYDVKM. DNA of the CDR3: TGTGCCAGCAGTCCAACAGGACAGGGGCAATACGAGCAGTACTTC. It encodes CASSPTGQGQYEQYF.

This clonotype was seen repeatedly, ten times or more. The V call is TRBV11-2, the J call TRBJ1-3; D perhaps matches TRBD1 (5 bases). Germline values: CDR1 SGHAT, CDR2 FQNNGV. The CDR3 is 16 amino acids. V was trimmed by 3 bases and J by 0 bases, leaving 12 bases between them. CDR3 residues: CASSFRTGDSGNTIYF. CDR3 coding DNA: TGTGCCAGCAGCTTTCGCACAGGAGACTCTGGAAACACCATATATTTT. The variable domain in full, with the rest retrieved from reference TRBV11-2 and TRBJ1-3, is EAGVAQSPRYKIIEKRQSVAFWCNPISGHATLYWYQQILGQGPKLLIQFQNNGVVDDSQLPKDRFSAERLKGVDSTLKIQPAKLEDSAVYLCASSFRTGDSGNTIYFGEGSWLTVV.

A remark on this clonotype: Likely a read error: the CDR3 ends without its conserved phenylalanine or tryptophan. V gene TRBV27 combines with J gene TRBJ1-4, with D possibly matching TRBD1 (5 bases). CDR1 is MNHEY and CDR2 is SMNVEV in the germline V gene (reference sequence). This CDR3 contains 13 residues. The V end was cut by 3 bases, the J end by 8 bases, with 10 bases between. The DNA of the CDR3 is TGTGCCAGCAGTTTTCGGGACGGAGAAAAACTGTTTCTT. This gives the protein CASSFRDGEKLFL.

Many counts were recorded for this clonotype. CDR3 DNA: TGCAGTGCTAGGGGGTCCTATGGCTACACCTTC. As protein: CSARGSYGYTF. The V and J genes are TRBV20-1 and TRBJ1-2, with D uncertain. V lost 3 bases and J lost 4, with 6 bases in between. The germline gives CDR1 DFQATT, CDR2 SNEGSKA (reference sequence). This CDR3 comprises 11 residues.

This clonotype showed up just a few times. V and J are TRBV4-2 and TRBJ2-5; no definite D call. Per germline, CDR1 LGHNA and CDR2 YNFKEQ. CDR3 length: 16 amino acids. Deletions cut 4 bases from V and 1 base from J, with 16 bases between. The CDR3 DNA follows: TGTGCCAGCAGCCGGGCTTTCGATGGACCCCAAGAGACCCAGTACTTC. Translating it yields CASSRAFDGPQETQYF.

The sample holds many counts of this clonotype. The chain combines TRBV11-2 with TRBJ1-1, with no clear D. Germline V gene sequence: CDR1 SGHAT, CDR2 FQNNGV. This CDR3 spans 15 amino acids. V dropped 2 bases and J dropped 2 bases, with 12 bases sitting between them. DNA of the CDR3: TGTGCCAGCAGCTTACCTATCAGGAGAAACACTGAAGCTTTCTTT. This translates into CASSLPIRRNTEAFF. The full variable domain, with the rest looked up from reference TRBV11-2 and TRBJ1-1, is EAGVAQSPRYKIIEKRQSVAFWCNPISGHATLYWYQQILGQGPKLLIQFQNNGVVDDSQLPKDRFSAERLKGVDSTLKIQPAKLEDSAVYLCASSLPIRRNTEAFFGQGTRLTVV.

This clonotype was seen repeatedly, ten times or more. This chain links TRBV20-1 with TRBJ1-2; D is ambiguous. The V end lost 0 bases, the J end lost 8 bases, and 13 bases lay between the germline ends. The germline gives CDR1 DFQATT, CDR2 SNEGSKA (reference sequence). This CDR3 region has 13 residues. CDR3 amino acids: CSARDSWSWGYTF. The CDR3 DNA is TGCAGTGCTAGAGATTCGTGGAGTTGGGGCTACACCTTC.

The sample holds many counts of this clonotype. DNA of the CDR3: TGTGCCAGCAGTCAAACAGTGACTGAAGCTTTCTTT. It specifies CASSQTVTEAFF. This chain connects TRBV6-1 to TRBJ1-1, with D uncertain. Trimming took off 5 bases at V and 5 bases at J, with 9 bases between the two ends. Germline loops: CDR1 MNHNS, CDR2 SASEGT. The CDR3 is made up of 12 amino acids.

The chain has TRBV12-3 or TRBV12-4 and TRBJ1-1; 8 bases are a match to TRBD1. The CDR3 covers 13 residues. With 5 bases clipped from V and 5 bases from J, the junction kept 4 bases outside the gene matches. The CDR3 DNA is TGTGCCAGCAGTCCATACAGGGGGACTGAAGCTTTCTTT. Translation: CASSPYRGTEAFF.

The sample holds a few counts of this clonotype. The chain couples TRBV7-6 to TRBJ2-7, with 8 positions matching TRBD2. The V gene's germline CDR1 is SGHVS and CDR2 FNYEAQ. This CDR3 comprises 16 residues. The J segment lost 4 bases and the V segment lost 6 bases, leaving 14 bases of the junction unmatched. The CDR3 DNA is TGTGCCAGCAGACCCTTGGTTGGGAGCGGGAGTTACGAGCAGTACTTC. Protein product: CASRPLVGSGSYEQYF.

This clonotype has ten or more counts. The V gene is TRBV7-9, the J gene TRBJ2-5, with D possibly being TRBD1 (5 bases). The CDR3 extends over 14 amino acids. In germline, CDR1 is SEHNR, CDR2 FQNEAQ (reference sequence). V dropped 0 bases and J dropped 2 bases, with 7 bases sitting between them. This chain's CDR3 is CASSLARQQETQYF. The CDR3 DNA follows: TGTGCCAGCAGCTTAGCGCGACAGCAAGAGACCCAGTACTTC.

Only one count was recorded for this clonotype. This chain links TRBV19 with TRBJ2-3, with TRBD1 matching over 10 bases. The CDR3 has 16 amino acids. The V gene end was trimmed by 7 bases and the J gene end by 4 bases; junction bases not matched to a gene: 11. Germline V gene data show CDR1 as LNHDA and CDR2 as SQIVND (reference sequence). The CDR3 protein is CASTRSGQGFADTQYF. The DNA for the CDR3 is TGTGCCAGTACCCGATCGGGACAGGGGTTCGCAGATACGCAGTATTTT.